A single sample is the source of the 31 T cell receptor beta chains below, sequenced in a study of shared clonotypes between healthy human individuals. TCRdb keeps only in-frame clones here, not all; method: immunoSEQ multiplex PCR. The table shows around 2.5 million clones, with 80% to 95% occurring only once. The sample consisted of naive CD4+ T cells from PBMCs. Subset indicated: CD45RA+ positively selected. These receptors were obtained from a man between 18 and 35 years old in good health. Some clones in this sample may be carry-over from other donors' samples.

The chain uses TRBV7-3 and TRBJ2-2; D ambiguous. Trimming removed 7 bases at V and 0 bases at J, with 9 bases between. Germline lookup yields CDR1 SGHTA and CDR2 FQGTGA. This CDR3 comprises 14 residues. CDR3 in DNA: TGTGCCAGCATGGAGCGAGCGAACACCGGGGAGCTGTTTTTT. Residues: CASMERANTGELFF.

The V call is TRBV19, the J call TRBJ1-3; TRBD1 matches 8 bases. Germline CDR1 LNHDA, CDR2 SQIVND (reference sequence). The V gene end was trimmed by 5 bases and the J gene end by 2 bases; junction bases not matched to a gene: 8. This CDR3 has 16 amino acids. The CDR3 DNA reads TGTGCCAGTAGTCTCCCCGGACAGGGTGCTGGAAACACCATATATTTT. It encodes CASSLPGQGAGNTIYF.

This rearrangement joins TRBV29-1 to TRBJ1-1; 7 bases line up with TRBD1. With 8 bases clipped from V and 0 bases from J, the junction kept 6 bases outside the gene matches. The CDR3 sequence is 13 residues long. Per germline, CDR1 SQVTM and CDR2 ANQGSEA. DNA for the CDR3: TGCAGCACCCGACAGGGAGTGAACACTGAAGCTTTCTTT. Protein product: CSTRQGVNTEAFF.

V is TRBV6-5 and J is TRBJ2-7, with D perhaps matching TRBD1 (5 bases). Germline values: CDR1 MNHEY, CDR2 SVGAGI. V was trimmed by 2 bases and J by 0 bases, leaving 14 bases between them. The CDR3 has 16 amino acids. The CDR3 reads CASSYPDGQSSYEQYF. DNA of the CDR3: TGTGCCAGCAGTTACCCGGACGGACAAAGCTCCTACGAGCAGTACTTC.

CDR3 bases: TGTGCCAGCTCACCAGGAGGTTTTGCTGGGGCCAACGTCCTGACTTTC. Translation gives CASSPGGFAGANVLTF. The J gene is TRBJ2-6, the V gene TRBV18, with D perhaps matching TRBD2 (5 bases). Germline V gives CDR1 KGHSH, CDR2 LQKENI. Trimming stripped 2 bases from V and 2 bases from J, with 10 bases between. The CDR3 is made up of 16 amino acids.

The chain joins TRBV7-6 to TRBJ2-1, with a weak D call TRBD1 (5 bases). Deletions cut 1 base from V and 8 bases from J, with 12 bases between. This CDR3 spans 14 amino acids. From germline, CDR1 is SGHVS and CDR2 FNYEAQ. CDR3 in DNA: TGTGCCAGCAGCTTAGATCTGGGGCCTCATGAGCAGTTCTTC. It specifies CASSLDLGPHEQFF.

Concerning this clone itself: Distinct nucleotide sequences in the sample also encode this CDR3. As DNA, the CDR3 is TGTGCCAGCAGTCGAAGGACAGGGGGGAACACTGAAGCTTTCTTT. It translates to CASSRRTGGNTEAFF. The chain recombines TRBV28 with TRBJ1-1, with TRBD1 matching over 10 bases. Germline V gives CDR1 MDHEN, CDR2 SYDVKM. This CDR3 has 15 residues. V lost 5 bases and J lost 1; bases outside the gene matches: 4. Full variable domain (remainder filled in from reference TRBV28 and TRBJ1-1): DVKVTQSSRYLVKRTGEKVFLECVQDMDHENMFWYRQDPGLGLRLIYFSYDVKMKEKGDIPEGYSVSREKKERFSLILESASTNQTSMYLCASSRRTGGNTEAFFGQGTRLTVV.

The chain is built from TRBV18 and TRBJ1-4; TRBD1 agrees at 7 bases. The junction had 28 bases not matched to a gene; V was cut back by 2 bases and J by 4 bases. Germline V lookup: CDR1 KGHSH, CDR2 LQKENI. The CDR3 is made up of 23 amino acids. CDR3 nucleotides: TGTGCCAGCTCACCATATCTCCGGACAGGATTCATTAAACCCTTTGGGGATAATGAAAAACTGTTTTTT. Protein product: CASSPYLRTGFIKPFGDNEKLFF.

This chain connects TRBV4-3 to TRBJ2-4; D is perhaps TRBD1 or TRBD2 (5 bases each). There are 17 residues in the CDR3. V lost 0 bases and J 9 bases, leaving 21 bases between the germline ends. CDR1 LGHNA and CDR2 YSLEER come from the germline V gene. The CDR3 region has the DNA TGCGCCAGCAGCCAAGACACAACCGGGACCCGAGTGAGCATTCAGTACTTC. Translation gives CASSQDTTGTRVSIQYF.

The rearrangement links TRBV7-9 to TRBJ2-5; a weak D match, TRBD1 (5 bases). V gave up 0 bases and J gave up 4 bases, with 9 bases separating them. The CDR3 consists of 14 residues. Germline CDR1 is SEHNR and CDR2 is FQNEAQ (reference sequence). Here the CDR3 DNA reads TGTGCCAGCAGCTTAGCGGGGCAGGTAGAGACCCAGTACTTC. This encodes CASSLAGQVETQYF.

The rearrangement joins TRBV27 to TRBJ1-5; no clear D. Germline V gives CDR1 MNHEY, CDR2 SMNVEV (reference sequence). The length of the CDR3 is 13 residues. V was pared by 6 bases and J by 11 bases, with 17 bases between. The CDR3 protein is CASRDTLRPAQHF. The DNA of the CDR3 is TGTGCCAGCAGAGACACCCTTAGGCCGGCCCAGCATTTT.

The V gene is TRBV19, the J gene TRBJ2-7; no firm D call. The germline V gene has CDR1 LNHDA and CDR2 SQIVND (reference sequence). The germline V and J ends were trimmed by 0 bases and 7 bases, with 13 bases remaining between them. The CDR3 has 14 amino acids. This CDR3 is CASSIDSGPGEQYF. CDR3 DNA sequence: TGTGCCAGTAGTATAGACTCCGGGCCGGGTGAGCAGTACTTC. Variable domain in full (rest from reference TRBV19 and TRBJ2-7): DGGITQSPKYLFRKEGQNVTLSCEQNLNHDAMYWYRQDPGQGLRLIYYSQIVNDFQKGDIAEGYSVSREKKESFPLTVTSAQKNPTAFYLCASSIDSGPGEQYFGPGTRLTVT.

The chain has TRBV19 and TRBJ1-4, with 7 bases aligning to TRBD1. The V and J ends lost 5 bases and 10 bases, in that order; junction bases with no gene match: 13. The CDR3 consists of 15 residues. CDR1 LNHDA and CDR2 SQIVND come from the germline V gene (reference sequence). CDR3 in amino acids: CASSPPTGYVGKLFF. The CDR3 nucleotides are TGTGCCAGTAGTCCCCCGACAGGGTACGTGGGAAAACTGTTTTTT.

The chain uses TRBV4-2 and TRBJ1-4, with no clear D. Germline loops: CDR1 LGHNA, CDR2 YNFKEQ. Trimming pared 0 bases from V and 0 bases from J, leaving 5 bases between. The CDR3 spans 15 residues. This CDR3 is CASSQEATTNEKLFF. DNA for the CDR3: TGTGCCAGCAGCCAAGAGGCAACAACTAATGAAAAACTGTTTTTT.

As DNA, the CDR3 is TGCGCCAGTTCTGGGGGCGGACCCTCTGGAAACACCATATATTTT. Protein product: CASSGGGPSGNTIYF. The rearrangement links TRBV5-1 to TRBJ1-3; a possible D gene is TRBD1 (6 bases). The length of the CDR3 is 15 residues. Germline CDR1 reads SGHRS; CDR2 reads YFSETQ. Trimming removed 8 bases at V and 0 bases at J, with 15 bases between.

CDR3 in amino acids: CSAATGMTYEQYF. The DNA for the CDR3 is TGCAGCGCCGCGACAGGGATGACCTACGAGCAGTACTTC. The chain couples TRBV29-1 to TRBJ2-7, with TRBD1 identical over 7 bases. The germline V gene has CDR1 SQVTM and CDR2 ANQGSEA. V was pared by 7 bases and J by 2 bases, with 8 bases of the junction left unmatched. This CDR3 has 13 amino acids.

The V call is TRBV27, the J call TRBJ1-5; weak D call: TRBD1 (5 bases). The CDR3 has 15 amino acids. The germline V gene has CDR1 MNHEY and CDR2 SMNVEV (reference sequence). The V gene lost 5 bases and the J gene lost 1 base, with 12 bases spanning the gap. CDR3 nucleotide sequence: TGTGCCAGCAGTGGGACGCCGTTGAGCAATCAGCCCCAGCATTTT. Translated, it gives CASSGTPLSNQPQHF.

V usage is TRBV4-3 and J usage is TRBJ2-1, with no clear D. The CDR3 is made up of 12 amino acids. The V end was cut by 1 base, the J end by 8 bases, with 6 bases between. In germline, CDR1 is LGHNA, CDR2 YSLEER. CDR3 coding DNA: TGCGCCAGCAGCCAAGTTCAGGATGAGCAGTTCTTC. Its translation is CASSQVQDEQFF.

This clone has just one count. The V call is TRBV28, the J call TRBJ1-6, with 7 bases lining up with TRBD1. Germline loops: CDR1 MDHEN, CDR2 SYDVKM. This CDR3 has 16 residues. The J segment lost 9 bases and the V segment lost 6 bases, leaving 14 bases of the junction unmatched. CDR3 nucleotide sequence: TGTGCCAGCAGCTTCTACCCCGGGACAGATGGTTCACCCCTCCACTTT. This sequence encodes CASSFYPGTDGSPLHF.

The gene calls are TRBV15 and TRBJ1-2; 7 bases agree with TRBD1. Per germline, CDR1 LNHNV and CDR2 YYDKDF (reference sequence). The CDR3 is made up of 15 amino acids. V lost 1 base to trimming and J lost 7 bases; unmatched junction nucleotides: 9. The CDR3 is CATSRGHRGLGGYTF. The CDR3 DNA sequence: TGTGCCACCAGCAGAGGACACAGGGGATTGGGTGGCTACACCTTC.

This clone showed up just once. V gene TRBV5-6 combines with J gene TRBJ2-2; a possible D gene is TRBD1 (5 bases). V was pared by 0 bases and J by 1 base, with 10 bases between. Germline loops: CDR1 SGHDT, CDR2 YYEEEE. The CDR3 contains 16 residues. The CDR3 is CASSLEAGRNTGELFF. CDR3 nucleotide sequence: TGTGCCAGCAGCTTGGAAGCAGGGCGGAACACCGGGGAGCTGTTTTTT.

This sequence joins TRBV5-1 and TRBJ2-7; D tentatively fits TRBD1 or TRBD2 (6 bases each). In germline, CDR1 is SGHRS, CDR2 YFSETQ. Trimming stripped 3 bases from V and 2 bases from J, with 24 bases between. This CDR3 contains 18 residues. CDR3 sequence (DNA): TGCGCCAGCAGCTCTATTATCACCCGCGGGACATCAACCTACGAGCAGTACTTC. Protein: CASSSIITRGTSTYEQYF.

This sequence joins TRBV11-2 and TRBJ1-2, with D perhaps matching TRBD1 (5 bases). CDR1 and CDR2 from the germline V gene are SGHAT and FQNNGV. Between the trimmed V and J ends, which lost 8 bases and 2 bases, there was a span of 12 bases. The CDR3 has 13 residues. CDR3 residues: CASLPGLNYGYTF. CDR3 nucleotides: TGTGCCAGCCTCCCGGGACTCAACTATGGCTACACCTTC. The full variable domain, rest sourced from reference TRBV11-2 and TRBJ1-2, is EAGVAQSPRYKIIEKRQSVAFWCNPISGHATLYWYQQILGQGPKLLIQFQNNGVVDDSQLPKDRFSAERLKGVDSTLKIQPAKLEDSAVYLCASLPGLNYGYTFGSGTRLTVV.

The chain is built from TRBV10-2 and TRBJ1-5, with TRBD1 as a possible D gene (5 bases). The CDR3 totals 15 residues. Trimming stripped 2 bases from V and 4 bases from J, with 12 bases between. Germline CDR1 reads WSHSY; CDR2 reads SAAADI. CDR3 bases: TGCGCCAGCAGTGAGGGGGCCCTGGGAAATCAGCCCCAGCATTTT. Translation gives CASSEGALGNQPQHF.

The gene calls are TRBV19 and TRBJ1-2; D perhaps matches TRBD1 (5 bases). The CDR3 totals 14 residues. Germline V gene lookup returns CDR1 LNHDA and CDR2 SQIVND (reference sequence). Trimming stripped 5 bases from V and 8 bases from J, with 18 bases between. The CDR3 reads CASSGARGSQGYTF. The CDR3 DNA reads TGTGCCAGTAGTGGAGCCCGGGGCTCGCAAGGCTACACCTTC. Drawing the rest from reference TRBV19 and TRBJ1-2, the complete variable domain is DGGITQSPKYLFRKEGQNVTLSCEQNLNHDAMYWYRQDPGQGLRLIYYSQIVNDFQKGDIAEGYSVSREKKESFPLTVTSAQKNPTAFYLCASSGARGSQGYTFGSGTRLTVV.

This sequence joins TRBV14 and TRBJ1-1; tentatively, D is TRBD1 (6 bases). CDR3 length: 18 amino acids. Germline lookup yields CDR1 SGHDN and CDR2 FVKESK. V was pared by 0 bases and J by 2 bases, with 19 bases between. Here the CDR3 reads CASSQDMARGWVNTEAFF. As DNA, the CDR3 is TGTGCCAGCAGCCAAGATATGGCCAGGGGTTGGGTAAACACTGAAGCTTTCTTT.

The chain joins TRBV7-3 to TRBJ2-5, with D perhaps matching TRBD2 (6 bases). V lost 5 bases to trimming and J lost 5 bases, with 15 bases between them. This CDR3 is 14 amino acids long. Germline values: CDR1 SGHTA, CDR2 FQGTGA. The CDR3: CASSPRRARETQYF. In DNA, the CDR3 is TGTGCCAGCAGCCCCCGGAGGGCTCGGGAGACCCAGTACTTC.

The rearrangement links TRBV14 to TRBJ2-3, with TRBD2 as a possible D gene (6 bases). Trimming pared 4 bases from V and 0 bases from J, leaving 8 bases between. The germline gives CDR1 SGHDN, CDR2 FVKESK. The CDR3 runs to 14 residues. The CDR3 bases are TGTGCCAGCAGCCGGCGGGACAGCACAGATACGCAGTATTTT. Amino acid sequence: CASSRRDSTDTQYF.

The chain recombines TRBV2 with TRBJ1-1; D is perhaps TRBD1 (5 bases). Trimming cost V 5 bases and J 0 bases, with 10 bases left between them. The CDR3 covers 14 residues. Germline V gene lookup returns CDR1 SNHLY and CDR2 FYNNEI. CDR3 region: CASSRQNLNTEAFF. Here the CDR3 DNA reads TGTGCCAGCAGTCGACAGAACTTGAACACTGAAGCTTTCTTT.

To note about this clone: Other DNA sequences of this sample code for an identical CDR3. The chain joins TRBV5-1 to TRBJ2-3, with TRBD2 identical over 14 bases. Germline assignment: CDR1 SGHRS and CDR2 YFSETQ. Germline trimming cut 2 bases from V and 3 bases from J; bases unmatched to any gene: 2. There are 16 residues in the CDR3. The CDR3 nucleotides are TGCGCCAGCAGCTTAGGACTAGCGGGAGGAACAGATACGCAGTATTTT. Translation gives CASSLGLAGGTDTQYF.

This sequence joins TRBV5-1 and TRBJ2-3, with TRBD1 matching over 9 bases. With V trimmed by 4 bases and J by 1 base, 7 bases remained unmatched. Germline V gene sequence: CDR1 SGHRS, CDR2 YFSETQ. The CDR3 runs 16 residues. CDR3 nucleotides: TGCGCCAGCAGCGGCGGACAGGGGTCTCGCACAGATACGCAGTATTTT. It translates to CASSGGQGSRTDTQYF.